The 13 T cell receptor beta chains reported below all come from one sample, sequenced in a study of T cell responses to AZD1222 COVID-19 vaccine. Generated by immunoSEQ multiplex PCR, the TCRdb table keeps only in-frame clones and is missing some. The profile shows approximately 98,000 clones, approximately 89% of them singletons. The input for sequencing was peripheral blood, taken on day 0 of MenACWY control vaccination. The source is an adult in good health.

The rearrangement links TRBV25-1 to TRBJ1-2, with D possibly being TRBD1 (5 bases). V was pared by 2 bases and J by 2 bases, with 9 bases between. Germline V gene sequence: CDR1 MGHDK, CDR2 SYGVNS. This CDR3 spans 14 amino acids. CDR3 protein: CASSENRQNYGYTF. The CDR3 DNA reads TGTGCCAGCAGTGAAAATCGACAGAACTATGGCTACACCTTC.

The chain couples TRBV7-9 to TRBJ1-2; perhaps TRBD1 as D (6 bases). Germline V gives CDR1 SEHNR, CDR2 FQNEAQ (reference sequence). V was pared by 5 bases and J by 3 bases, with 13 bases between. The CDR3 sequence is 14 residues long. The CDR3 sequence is CASSRGQLDYGYTF. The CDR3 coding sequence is TGTGCCAGCAGCCGAGGACAGCTTGACTATGGCTACACCTTC.

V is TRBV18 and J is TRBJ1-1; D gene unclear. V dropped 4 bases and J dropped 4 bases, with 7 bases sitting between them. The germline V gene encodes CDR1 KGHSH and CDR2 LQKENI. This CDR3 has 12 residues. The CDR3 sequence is CASSHPPTEAFF. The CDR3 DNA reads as TGTGCCAGCTCACACCCCCCCACTGAAGCTTTCTTT.

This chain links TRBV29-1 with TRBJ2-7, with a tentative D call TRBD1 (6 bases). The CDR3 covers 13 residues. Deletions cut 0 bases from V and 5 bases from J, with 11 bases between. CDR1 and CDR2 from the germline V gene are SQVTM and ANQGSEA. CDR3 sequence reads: CSVEENRVHEQYF. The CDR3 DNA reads TGCAGCGTTGAAGAAAACAGGGTCCACGAGCAGTACTTC.

For the CDR3, the DNA is TGTGCCAGCAGTTATTCCGGGCGCTCAGGGACTGAAGCTTTCTTT. Protein: CASSYSGRSGTEAFF. The gene calls are TRBV6-5 and TRBJ1-1; weak D call: TRBD1 (5 bases). The V end lost 3 bases, the J end lost 5 bases, and 16 bases lay between the germline ends. This CDR3 has 15 residues. CDR1 and CDR2 from the germline V gene are MNHEY and SVGAGI.

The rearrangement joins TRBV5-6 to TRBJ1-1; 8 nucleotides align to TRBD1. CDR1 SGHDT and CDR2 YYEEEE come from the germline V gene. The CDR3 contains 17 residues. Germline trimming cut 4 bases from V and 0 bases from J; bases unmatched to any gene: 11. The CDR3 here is CASSDRAGGSLNTEAFF. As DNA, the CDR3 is TGTGCCAGCAGCGACCGCGCAGGGGGCTCCCTGAACACTGAAGCTTTCTTT. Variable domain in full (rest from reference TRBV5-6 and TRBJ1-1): DAGVTQSPTHLIKTRGQQVTLRCSPKSGHDTVSWYQQALGQGPQFIFQYYEEEERQRGNFPDRFSGHQFPNYSSELNVNALLLGDSALYLCASSDRAGGSLNTEAFFGQGTRLTVV.

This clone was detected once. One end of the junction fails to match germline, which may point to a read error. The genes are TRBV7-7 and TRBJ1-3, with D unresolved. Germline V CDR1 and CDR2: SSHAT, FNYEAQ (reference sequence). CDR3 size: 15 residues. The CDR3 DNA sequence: TGTGCTAGCAGCTCAGGACGGAGTCCTGGAAACACCATATATTTT. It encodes CASSSGRSPGNTIYF.

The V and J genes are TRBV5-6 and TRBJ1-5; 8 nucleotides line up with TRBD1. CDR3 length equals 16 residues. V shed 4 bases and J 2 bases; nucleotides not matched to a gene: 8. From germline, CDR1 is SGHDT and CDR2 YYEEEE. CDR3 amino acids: CASSPRGQGRNQPQHF. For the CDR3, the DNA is TGTGCCAGCAGCCCCAGGGGGCAGGGGCGCAATCAGCCCCAGCATTTT.

CDR3 DNA sequence: TGTGCCAGTAGTGCCGACCTAGGGTCCACTGAAGCTTTCTTT. Translation gives CASSADLGSTEAFF. The J gene is TRBJ1-1, the V gene TRBV19; D is undetermined. The ends were cut back, 5 bases at V and 4 bases at J, with 14 bases in the middle. Germline-derived CDR1 and CDR2 are LNHDA and SQIVND (reference sequence). The CDR3 extends over 14 amino acids.

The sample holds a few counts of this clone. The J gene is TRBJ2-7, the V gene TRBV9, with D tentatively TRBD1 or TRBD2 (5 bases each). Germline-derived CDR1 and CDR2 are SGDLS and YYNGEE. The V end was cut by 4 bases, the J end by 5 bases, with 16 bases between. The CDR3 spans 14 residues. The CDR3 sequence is CASSTGRGRHEQYF. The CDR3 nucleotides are TGTGCCAGCAGCACGGGACGGGGAAGACACGAGCAGTACTTC.

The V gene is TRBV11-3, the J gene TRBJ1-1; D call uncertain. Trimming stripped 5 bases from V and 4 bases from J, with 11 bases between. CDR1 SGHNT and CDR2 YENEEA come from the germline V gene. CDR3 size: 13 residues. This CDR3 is CASSLGPGTEAFF. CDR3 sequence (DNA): TGTGCCAGCAGCCTAGGGCCGGGCACTGAAGCTTTCTTT.

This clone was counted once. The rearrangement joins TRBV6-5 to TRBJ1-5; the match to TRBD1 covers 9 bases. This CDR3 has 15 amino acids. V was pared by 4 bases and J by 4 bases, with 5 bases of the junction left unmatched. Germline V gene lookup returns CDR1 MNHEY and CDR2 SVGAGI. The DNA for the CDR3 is TGTGCCAGCAGTTTGGGACAGGGAGGTAATCAGCCCCAGCATTTT. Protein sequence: CASSLGQGGNQPQHF.

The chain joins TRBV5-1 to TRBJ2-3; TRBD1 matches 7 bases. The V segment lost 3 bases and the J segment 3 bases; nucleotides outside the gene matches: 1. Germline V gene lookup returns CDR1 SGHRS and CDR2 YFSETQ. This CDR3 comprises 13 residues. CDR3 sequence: CASSWGQTDTQYF. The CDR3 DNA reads TGCGCCAGCAGCTGGGGACAGACAGATACGCAGTATTTT.